Shown below are 22 T cell receptor beta chains from a single sample sequenced in a study of blood T cell repertoires in COVID-19. Sequenced by immunoSEQ multiplex PCR; TCRdb stores in-frame clones only, minus some. The repertoire consists of 250,000 to 300,000 clones, with around 84% occurring once and the leading ten covering about 4%. The sample consisted of PBMCs or T cells enriched from blood (not recorded which). The origin of the receptors is a man younger than 45 with acute COVID-19.

This sequence joins TRBV19 and TRBJ1-5, with TRBD1 matching over 10 bases. Germline V gene lookup returns CDR1 LNHDA and CDR2 SQIVND (reference sequence). Trimming at V came to 7 bases and at J to 6 bases, leaving 6 bases not matched to a gene. The CDR3 extends over 14 amino acids. CDR3 in amino acids: CASTGTGESQPQHF. As DNA, the CDR3 is TGTGCCAGTACCGGGACAGGGGAAAGTCAGCCCCAGCATTTT.

The chain recombines TRBV7-9 with TRBJ1-2; no reliable D call. The CDR3 consists of 12 residues. Trimming removed 6 bases from V and 7 bases from J, with 12 bases in between. Germline-derived CDR1 and CDR2 are SEHNR and FQNEAQ (reference sequence). CDR3 region: CASSILTGGYTF. CDR3 nucleotide sequence: TGTGCCAGCAGTATCCTGACGGGTGGCTACACCTTC.

The gene calls are TRBV19 and TRBJ2-3; unclear D gene. Trimming cost V 6 bases and J 0 bases, with 10 bases left between them. CDR1 is LNHDA, CDR2 SQIVND, per germline (reference sequence). This CDR3 has 14 amino acids. CDR3 nucleotide sequence: TGTGCCAGTAGCTACGCATCTAGCACAGATACGCAGTATTTT. It codes for CASSYASSTDTQYF.

The chain carries TRBV12-3 or TRBV12-4 and TRBJ2-5; D is possibly TRBD1 (6 bases). The CDR3 covers 13 residues. The V and J ends lost 2 bases and 4 bases respectively, with 8 bases between them. The CDR3 DNA reads as TGTGCCAGCAGTTTACGAGGGGGAGAGACCCAGTACTTC. Amino acids: CASSLRGGETQYF.

Worth noting for this clone: An end of the junction does not agree with germline; a read error may underlie this. The chain employs TRBV5-1 and TRBJ2-1; D is ambiguous. CDR1 and CDR2 (germline): SGHRS, YFSETQ. The CDR3 length is 13 residues. Here the CDR3 reads CASSLNGGGEQFF. CDR3 sequence (DNA): TGTGCCAGCAGCTTGAATGGCGGTGGTGAGCAGTTCTTC.

This clone showed up just once. This chain connects TRBV24-1 to TRBJ2-1, with 9 bases fitting TRBD1. CDR3 length: 15 residues. Trimming cost V 9 bases and J 0 bases; bases outside gene matches: 5. From germline, CDR1 is KGHDR and CDR2 SFDVKD. The CDR3 spells CATGSGQGSYNEQFF. The CDR3 DNA sequence: TGTGCCACCGGCTCGGGACAGGGCTCCTACAATGAGCAGTTCTTC.

This sequence joins TRBV29-1 and TRBJ1-3, with D uncertain. This CDR3 comprises 14 residues. V gave up 2 bases and J gave up 4 bases, with 12 bases separating them. Germline V gene sequence: CDR1 SQVTM, CDR2 ANQGSEA. The chain's CDR3 is CSVEFTSVGNTIYF. DNA for the CDR3: TGCAGCGTTGAATTTACTTCCGTAGGAAACACCATATATTTT.

A word on this clone: A read error may produce the germline difference seen at one junction end. The rearrangement links TRBV5-1 to TRBJ2-3; D may be TRBD1 (6 bases). CDR3 size: 15 residues. Germline CDR1 is SGHRS and CDR2 is YFSETQ. The CDR3 sequence: CASSFRTEYTDTQYF. The CDR3 nucleotides read TGTGCCAGCAGTTTTAGGACAGAGTACACAGATACGCAGTATTTT. The full variable domain, rest sourced from reference TRBV5-1 and TRBJ2-3, is KAGVTQTPRYLIKTRGQQVTLSCSPISGHRSVSWYQQTPGQGLQFLFEYFSETQRNKGNFPGRFSGRQFSNSRSEMNVSTLELGDSALYLCASSFRTEYTDTQYFGPGTRLTVL.

The chain recombines TRBV6-5 with TRBJ2-3; possibly TRBD1 for D (6 bases). The CDR3 is made up of 14 amino acids. The V end lost 5 bases, the J end lost 3 bases, and 12 bases lay between the germline ends. Per the germline V gene, CDR1 is MNHEY and CDR2 is SVGAGI. The CDR3 DNA reads as TGTGCCAGCAGTCAGGGGCAGGAGACAGATACGCAGTATTTT. This translates into CASSQGQETDTQYF.

J is TRBJ2-3 and V is TRBV25-1, with TRBD2 identical over 10 bases. The germline V gene has CDR1 MGHDK and CDR2 SYGVNS. J was trimmed by 5 bases and V by 3 bases; bases with no gene match: 11. This CDR3 spans 17 amino acids. The CDR3 sequence: CASSEHGLAEGGDTQYF. For the CDR3, the DNA is TGTGCCAGCAGTGAGCATGGACTAGCGGAGGGAGGAGATACGCAGTATTTT.

This clone was counted between two and nine times. V gene TRBV5-5 combines with J gene TRBJ1-5; 9 bases fit TRBD1. V shed 3 bases and J 6 bases; nucleotides not matched to a gene: 7. The CDR3 runs 15 residues. Germline V gene data show CDR1 as SGHKS and CDR2 as YYEKEE (reference sequence). The CDR3 protein is CASSWGQGESQPQHF. In nucleotides, the CDR3 is TGTGCCAGCAGCTGGGGACAGGGTGAGAGTCAGCCCCAGCATTTT.

J is TRBJ1-2 and V is TRBV19; D is unresolved. The CDR3 sequence is 12 residues long. Germline CDR1 LNHDA, CDR2 SQIVND (reference sequence). V lost 3 bases and J lost 7, with 9 bases in between. The CDR3 DNA reads as TGTGCCAGTAGTATTGAGGTCAGTGGCTACACCTTC. Its protein product is CASSIEVSGYTF. The full variable domain, rest sourced from reference TRBV19 and TRBJ1-2, is DGGITQSPKYLFRKEGQNVTLSCEQNLNHDAMYWYRQDPGQGLRLIYYSQIVNDFQKGDIAEGYSVSREKKESFPLTVTSAQKNPTAFYLCASSIEVSGYTFGSGTRLTVV.

This clone was observed once. The J gene is TRBJ1-2, the V gene TRBV7-8, with 12 bases identical to TRBD1. V lost 4 bases to trimming and J lost 3 bases; unmatched junction nucleotides: 3. Looked up from germline, CDR1 is SGHVS and CDR2 is FQNEAQ. The CDR3 is made up of 15 amino acids. This CDR3 is CASSSGTGGYYGYTF. The CDR3 DNA reads as TGTGCCAGCAGCTCGGGGACAGGGGGCTACTATGGCTACACCTTC.

This rearrangement joins TRBV6-5 to TRBJ2-3; maybe TRBD2 (5 bases). Trimming shortened V by 6 bases and J by 8 bases, and 15 bases separated the two germline ends. The germline CDR1 and CDR2 sequences are MNHEY and SVGAGI. The CDR3 length is 13 residues. CDR3 sequence (DNA): TGTGCCAGCAGCCGAGGGATCCCAGTTACGCAGTATTTT. The encoded protein is CASSRGIPVTQYF.

The genes are TRBV27 and TRBJ1-6, with 9 bases lining up with TRBD1. The CDR3 contains 20 residues. V was pared by 0 bases and J by 6 bases, with 15 bases of the junction left unmatched. Germline V gives CDR1 MNHEY, CDR2 SMNVEV (reference sequence). The CDR3 region has the DNA TGTGCCAGCAGTTTATCGTCCCTTTGGACAGGGGTTACCTTTAATTCACCCCTCCACTTT. Translation: CASSLSSLWTGVTFNSPLHF.

J is TRBJ1-2 and V is TRBV9, with 7 nucleotides matching TRBD1. V was pared by 4 bases and J by 1 base, with 7 bases of the junction left unmatched. The CDR3 is 15 amino acids. CDR1 is SGDLS and CDR2 is YYNGEE in the germline V gene. CDR3: CASSTRTGHNYGYTF. For the CDR3, the DNA is TGTGCCAGCAGCACCCGGACAGGTCATAACTATGGCTACACCTTC. Full variable domain (missing parts from reference TRBV9 and TRBJ1-2): DSGVTQTPKHLITATGQRVTLRCSPRSGDLSVYWYQQSLDQGLQFLIQYYNGEERAKGNILERFSAQQFPDLHSELNLSSLELGDSALYFCASSTRTGHNYGYTFGSGTRLTVV.

CDR3 loop: CASSVDRSLSNQPQHF. The DNA for the CDR3 is TGTGCCAGCAGTGTCGACAGAAGCTTAAGCAATCAGCCCCAGCATTTT. The J gene is TRBJ1-5, the V gene TRBV6-1; tentative D call: TRBD1 (5 bases). Germline lookup yields CDR1 MNHNS and CDR2 SASEGT. CDR3 length: 16 residues. V was cut by 4 bases and J by 1 base, with 14 bases left in between.

The chain has TRBV12-3 or TRBV12-4 and TRBJ1-2; D may be TRBD1 (6 bases). V lost 5 bases and J 4 bases, leaving 11 bases between the germline ends. The CDR3 loop spans 13 amino acids. The CDR3 loop is CASSTGRGYGYTF. The CDR3 DNA sequence: TGTGCCAGCAGTACAGGGCGCGGCTATGGCTACACCTTC.

The chain couples TRBV11-1 to TRBJ1-1; D might be TRBD1 (6 bases). Germline CDR1 SGHAT, CDR2 FQDESV (reference sequence). The V gene lost 1 base and the J gene lost 7 bases, with 13 bases spanning the gap. This CDR3 is built from 14 residues. The CDR3: CASSLVQQGDEAFF. CDR3 DNA: TGTGCCAGCAGCTTAGTTCAACAGGGTGATGAAGCTTTCTTT.

J is TRBJ1-1 and V is TRBV19, with D unclear. This CDR3 is built from 15 residues. The V gene's germline CDR1 is LNHDA and CDR2 SQIVND (reference sequence). Between the trimmed V and J ends, which lost 7 bases and 0 bases, there was a span of 15 bases. The CDR3 coding sequence is TGTGCCAGTACCGAGGAGTCTGTGGTGAACACTGAAGCTTTCTTT. This gives the protein CASTEESVVNTEAFF.

The chain combines TRBV6-6 with TRBJ1-2, with no clear D. The germline V and J ends were trimmed by 6 bases and 2 bases, with 13 bases remaining between them. Germline lookup yields CDR1 MNHNY and CDR2 SVGAGI (reference sequence). This CDR3 region has 14 residues. In nucleotides, the CDR3 is TGTGCCAGCAGGAATGCGGGAGTAAACTATGGCTACACCTTC. It translates to CASRNAGVNYGYTF.

The chain carries TRBV2 and TRBJ1-5; D perhaps matches TRBD1 (5 bases). With 7 bases removed from V and 7 bases from J, the gap between germline ends came to 14 bases. Germline V gives CDR1 SNHLY, CDR2 FYNNEI. This CDR3 contains 13 residues. CDR3 in DNA: TGTGCCAGCACCAGGGAAAGTATCCAGCCCCAGCATTTT. It codes for CASTRESIQPQHF.